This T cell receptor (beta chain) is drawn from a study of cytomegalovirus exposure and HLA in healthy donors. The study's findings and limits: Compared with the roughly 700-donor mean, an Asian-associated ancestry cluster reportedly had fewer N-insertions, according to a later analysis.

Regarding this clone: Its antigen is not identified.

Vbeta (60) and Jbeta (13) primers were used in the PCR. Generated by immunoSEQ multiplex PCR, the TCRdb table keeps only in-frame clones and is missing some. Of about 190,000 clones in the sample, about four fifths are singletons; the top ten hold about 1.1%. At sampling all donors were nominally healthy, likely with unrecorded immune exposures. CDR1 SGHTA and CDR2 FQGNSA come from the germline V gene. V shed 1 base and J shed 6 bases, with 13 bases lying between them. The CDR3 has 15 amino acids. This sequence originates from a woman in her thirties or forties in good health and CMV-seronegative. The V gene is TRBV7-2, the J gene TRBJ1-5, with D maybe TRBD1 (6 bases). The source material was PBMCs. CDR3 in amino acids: CASSLVTGLGQPQHF. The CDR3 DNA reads TGTGCCAGCAGCTTAGTTACAGGGCTAGGTCAGCCCCAGCATTTT.